This TCR beta chain was observed in a study of vaccination and CD4 T cells after COVID-19. Deletions cut 5 bases from V and 6 bases from J, with 14 bases between. Germline lookup yields CDR1 SGHTA and CDR2 FQGTGA. The CDR3 has 13 amino acids. As for treatment: approximately nine-day PBMC culture with coronavirus spike peptide pools or control peptides (ViraFEST assay). First, ViraFEST expanded antigen-specific T cells with peptide pools, and next it sequenced the TCRs. As concerns this clonotype: Its antigen remains unidentified.

The assay that was used to sequence DNA from cultured CD4+ T cells was the Oncomine TCR Beta short-read assay. Via MiXCR, TCRdb re-called the PCR reads, giving one row per CDR3 protein. The sample records more than 9,000 distinct CDR3 sequences, about 65% being singletons. This sequence joins TRBV7-3 and TRBJ2-7; D gene uncertain. The clonotype comes from a human donor who had recovered from COVID-19. The material sequenced was CD4+ T cells from blood, cultured in vitro. The CDR3 nucleotides are TGTGCCAGCAGCCCTTCCCCGGGTCGCGAGCAGTACTTC. It is translated as CASSPSPGREQYF.